This entry lists 24 T cell receptor beta chains sequenced from one sample in a study of T cells generated in artificial thymic organoids. Semi-nested PCR with reverse primers in the TRAC or TRBC constant regions amplified each chain separately. MiXCR, run by TCRdb on the 5' RACE reads, gives a single entry per CDR3 protein. The data show about 5,600 distinct CDR3 sequences, about 32% seen once. The sample consisted of naive CD8+ T cells from blood. Subset reported: CD3+TCRalphabeta+CD8SP T cells; for blood, CD45RO-CCR7+ naive CD8+ T cells. Receptor source: a human donor who gave cord blood stem cells for thymic organoid culture, a cardiac surgery patient who gave postnatal thymus, or a blood donor (not recorded which).

The chain links TRBV19 to TRBJ2-2; D is ambiguous. CDR3 size: 13 residues. Trimming stripped 3 bases from V and 5 bases from J, with 7 bases between. Germline lookup yields CDR1 LNHDA and CDR2 SQIVND (reference sequence). The CDR3, as DNA: TGTGCCAGTAGTATCACCCGGACCGGGGAGCTGTTTTTT. Amino acids: CASSITRTGELFF.

This chain links TRBV14 with TRBJ1-2; TRBD1 is a possible D gene (6 bases). This CDR3 region has 15 residues. V lost 5 bases and J lost 2, with 15 bases in between. Germline V gene sequence: CDR1 SGHDN, CDR2 FVKESK. The CDR3 DNA follows: TGTGCCAGCAGCGCAGGGGAGTTAGCCAACTATGGCTACACCTTC. This codes for CASSAGELANYGYTF.

Comments on this clonotype: This clone may be a read error of a much larger clone one base away. The chain joins TRBV4-1 to TRBJ2-7; D is undetermined. V was pared by 1 base and J by 4 bases, with 17 bases between. The CDR3 runs 16 residues. The germline CDR1 and CDR2 sequences are MGHRA and YSYEKL. CDR3 residues: CASSQGLGQYTYEQYF. CDR3 bases: TGCGCCAGCAGCCAAGGTCTGGGTCAGTATACTTACGAGCAGTACTTC.

This clonotype was counted only a few times. The genes are TRBV14 and TRBJ2-2; D is ambiguous. Trimming left V 7 bases short and J 1 base short, with 10 bases between. The CDR3 totals 14 residues. Germline CDR1 and CDR2: SGHDN and FVKESK. This CDR3 reads CASNRLMNTGELFF. As DNA, the CDR3 is TGTGCCAGCAACCGATTGATGAACACCGGGGAGCTGTTTTTT.

In its sample, this clonotype ranks as medium-sized. The chain carries TRBV12-3 or TRBV12-4 and TRBJ1-3; a possible D gene is TRBD1 (5 bases). V was trimmed by 7 bases and J by 1 base, leaving 14 bases between them. The CDR3 has 15 amino acids. CDR3 coding DNA: TGTGCCAGCATTTACCGGGGGGGTTCTGGAAACACCATATATTTT. Protein sequence: CASIYRGGSGNTIYF.

The chain joins TRBV6-2 or TRBV6-3 to TRBJ2-5, with D unclear. Germline V gives CDR1 MNHEY, CDR2 SVGEGT. V was cut by 1 base and J by 5 bases, with 11 bases left in between. The CDR3 contains 14 residues. CDR3 loop: CASSYLSPAETQYF. The CDR3 DNA sequence: TGTGCCAGCAGTTACTTGTCCCCGGCGGAGACCCAGTACTTC.

This clonotype was observed a handful of times. The chain employs TRBV5-5 and TRBJ1-1, with D unresolved. The CDR3 is 13 amino acids. Germline lookup yields CDR1 SGHKS and CDR2 YYEKEE (reference sequence). The V gene lost 0 bases and the J gene lost 0 bases, with 3 bases spanning the gap. CDR3 loop: CASSLGVNTEAFF. The CDR3 DNA reads TGTGCCAGCAGCTTGGGAGTGAACACTGAAGCTTTCTTT.

By proportion, this clonotype is medium-sized. The J gene is TRBJ2-5, the V gene TRBV29-1; tentatively, D is TRBD1 or TRBD2 (6 bases each). The CDR3 totals 14 residues. Germline loops: CDR1 SQVTM, CDR2 ANQGSEA. Trimming left V 7 bases short and J 5 bases short, with 20 bases between. CDR3 bases: TGCAGCGGGGCCATGGTAGGGGGGTCGGAGACCCAGTACTTC. Amino acid sequence: CSGAMVGGSETQYF.

The V call is TRBV29-1, the J call TRBJ2-1; TRBD1 matches 8 bases. V shed 7 bases, J shed 4 bases, and the junction held 6 bases outside the gene matches. CDR1 and CDR2 from the germline V gene are SQVTM and ANQGSEA. There are 13 residues in the CDR3. CDR3 amino acids: CSGRTGWYNEQFF. The CDR3 nucleotides read TGCAGCGGTAGGACAGGGTGGTACAATGAGCAGTTCTTC.

The chain combines TRBV15 with TRBJ2-7, with 9 bases aligning to TRBD1. Germline lookup yields CDR1 LNHNV and CDR2 YYDKDF (reference sequence). V was pared by 4 bases and J by 4 bases, with 2 bases of the junction left unmatched. The CDR3 length is 13 residues. CDR3 sequence (DNA): TGTGCCACCAGCAAGGACAGGGGATACGAGCAGTACTTC. Its translation is CATSKDRGYEQYF. Using reference TRBV15 and TRBJ2-7 for the parts outside the CDR3, the full variable domain is DAMVIQNPRYQVTQFGKPVTLSCSQTLNHNVMYWYQQKSSQAPKLLFHYYDKDFNNEADTPDNFQSRRPNTSFCFLDIRSPGLGDTAMYLCATSKDRGYEQYFGPGTRLTVT.

CDR3 DNA: TGCGCCAGCAGCTCTAGCGGGAGGTACAATGAGCAGTTCTTC. Protein sequence: CASSSSGRYNEQFF. The J gene is TRBJ2-1, the V gene TRBV5-1, with 11 bases that match TRBD2. V lost 3 bases to trimming and J lost 4 bases; unmatched junction nucleotides: 0. Germline V lookup: CDR1 SGHRS, CDR2 YFSETQ. This CDR3 region has 14 residues.

As to this clonotype: Since a much larger clone is just one base distant, this may be a read error. The chain employs TRBV5-1 and TRBJ2-1, with D perhaps TRBD1 (6 bases). Trimming left V 4 bases short and J 6 bases short, with 17 bases between. This CDR3 spans 15 amino acids. Per germline, CDR1 SGHRS and CDR2 YFSETQ. This CDR3 reads CASSNSDSTFNEQFF. CDR3 in DNA: TGCGCCAGCAGCAACTCGGACAGCACCTTCAATGAGCAGTTCTTC.

V gene TRBV27 combines with J gene TRBJ2-5, with TRBD2 identical over 11 bases. The CDR3 consists of 18 residues. V lost 2 bases, J lost 4 bases, and 12 bases stayed unmatched. Germline CDR1 and CDR2: MNHEY and SMNVEV (reference sequence). CDR3 sequence: CASSLVVAGGPSSETQYF. The CDR3 coding sequence is TGTGCCAGCAGTTTAGTGGTAGCGGGAGGGCCATCGTCAGAGACCCAGTACTTC.

This chain joins TRBV29-1 and TRBJ2-3; D is perhaps TRBD2 (6 bases). The CDR3 totals 17 residues. Germline CDR1 reads SQVTM; CDR2 reads ANQGSEA. Trimming removed 5 bases at V and 1 base at J, with 22 bases between. In DNA, the CDR3 is TGCAGCGTTTGGGGGGTTGATGCGGGAAGTCGCACAGATACGCAGTATTTT. Residues: CSVWGVDAGSRTDTQYF.

This clonotype is labeled as medium-sized (0.01 to 0.1%). The V gene is TRBV30, the J gene TRBJ2-7; D perhaps matches TRBD1 (6 bases). Looked up from germline, CDR1 is GTSNPN and CDR2 is SVGIG (reference sequence). V lost 4 bases and J 1 base, leaving 11 bases between the germline ends. This CDR3 comprises 13 residues. CDR3 region: CAWTLGQSYEQYF. DNA of the CDR3: TGTGCCTGGACCCTGGGACAATCCTACGAGCAGTACTTC.

This rearrangement joins TRBV30 to TRBJ2-1, with 9 positions matching TRBD1. CDR3 length: 16 amino acids. The trim removed 2 bases at V and 8 bases at J, leaving 13 bases unmatched. Germline CDR1 and CDR2: GTSNPN and SVGIG (reference sequence). The CDR3 DNA is TGTGCCTGGAGTCTTTACAGGGGGCTGATCGGTGATGAGCAGTTCTTC. This translates into CAWSLYRGLIGDEQFF.

This clonotype was detected a few times. The rearrangement uses TRBV12-3 or TRBV12-4 and TRBJ2-5, with 9 bases fitting TRBD1. The CDR3 totals 15 residues. The trim removed 3 bases at V and 2 bases at J, leaving 4 bases unmatched. The CDR3 DNA sequence: TGTGCCAGCAGTTTCGGGACAGGGTCTCAAGAGACCCAGTACTTC. It translates to CASSFGTGSQETQYF.

The table lists this clonotype with a few counts. V gene TRBV5-1 combines with J gene TRBJ2-5; D is possibly TRBD2 (5 bases). Deletions cut 3 bases from V and 5 bases from J, with 14 bases between. The germline V gene encodes CDR1 SGHRS and CDR2 YFSETQ. The CDR3 runs to 14 residues. The CDR3 sequence: CASSSSGVLETQYF. CDR3 in DNA: TGCGCCAGCAGCTCCTCCGGGGTTCTGGAGACCCAGTACTTC.

In its sample, this clonotype was seen once. The chain is built from TRBV20-1 and TRBJ2-1; D gene uncertain. The germline CDR1 and CDR2 sequences are DFQATT and SNEGSKA (reference sequence). The CDR3 length is 12 residues. With 3 bases removed from V and 1 base from J, the gap between germline ends came to 4 bases. The CDR3 region has the DNA TGCAGTGCTAGCGGGTCCTACAATGAGCAGTTCTTC. Translated, it gives CSASGSYNEQFF.

This clonotype turned up a few times. The chain couples TRBV13 to TRBJ2-7, with D possibly TRBD2 on 5 matching bases. Deletions cut 0 bases from V and 2 bases from J, with 8 bases between. CDR3 size: 14 residues. Germline loops: CDR1 PRHDT, CDR2 FYEKMQ (reference sequence). CDR3 DNA: TGTGCCAGCAGCTTAGGACTAGTTACCTACGAGCAGTACTTC. This codes for CASSLGLVTYEQYF.

In its sample, this clonotype is medium-sized. The chain is built from TRBV3-1 and TRBJ1-1; D remains unclear. Germline CDR1 is LGHDT and CDR2 is YNNKEL (reference sequence). The V and J ends lost 0 bases and 2 bases respectively, with 13 bases between them. The CDR3 length is 16 residues. The CDR3 reads CASSQDQAERNTEAFF. CDR3 nucleotides: TGTGCCAGCAGCCAAGATCAGGCAGAAAGAAACACTGAAGCTTTCTTT.

The chain couples TRBV3-1 to TRBJ2-5; no reliable D call. The V end was cut by 4 bases, the J end by 5 bases, with 8 bases between. This CDR3 comprises 12 residues. CDR1 is LGHDT and CDR2 is YNNKEL in the germline V gene (reference sequence). The CDR3 here is CASSPSIETQYF. Here the CDR3 DNA reads TGTGCCAGCAGCCCCTCCATCGAGACCCAGTACTTC.

A remark on this clonotype: Possible read error: a much larger clone is one base away. The chain carries TRBV7-9 and TRBJ1-1; the D is unclear. The CDR3 totals 16 residues. The germline V gene encodes CDR1 SEHNR and CDR2 FQNEAQ (reference sequence). The DNA of the CDR3 is TGTGCCAGCAGCTCCACGGACCCCGGCGAGAACACTAAAGCTTTCTTT. Protein: CASSSTDPGENTKAFF.

The V and J genes are TRBV12-3 or TRBV12-4 and TRBJ2-5, with a weak D call TRBD2 (5 bases). The CDR3 consists of 13 residues. The V end lost 5 bases, the J end lost 2 bases, and 9 bases lay between the germline ends. As DNA, the CDR3 is TGTGCCAGCAGTACGCCGGGACAAGAGACCCAGTACTTC. Translated: CASSTPGQETQYF.